What follows are 17 T cell receptor beta chains derived from one specimen sequenced in a study of technical replicates of blood from a handful of donors. This table comes from immunoSEQ multiplex PCR, and its TCRdb copy is limited to in-frame clones, with some not included. This table has under 90,000 clones, approximately 93% appearing once. What was sequenced was T cells isolated from PBMCs. These TCRs come from a human donor in good health.

This chain uses TRBV9 with TRBJ2-7; weak D call: TRBD1 (5 bases). Trimming took off 0 bases at V and 0 bases at J, with 10 bases between the two ends. The germline V gene has CDR1 SGDLS and CDR2 YYNGEE. The CDR3 loop spans 15 amino acids. CDR3 nucleotides: TGTGCCAGCAGCGTAGGGCAGGGAAACTCCTACGAGCAGTACTTC. It yields the protein CASSVGQGNSYEQYF. Variable domain in full (rest from reference TRBV9 and TRBJ2-7): DSGVTQTPKHLITATGQRVTLRCSPRSGDLSVYWYQQSLDQGLQFLIQYYNGEERAKGNILERFSAQQFPDLHSELNLSSLELGDSALYFCASSVGQGNSYEQYFGPGTRLTVT.

This clone was observed a few times. The chain carries TRBV10-1 and TRBJ1-2; 8 positions agree with TRBD1. V dropped 6 bases and J dropped 4; count of bases not matched to a gene: 4. This CDR3 region has 13 residues. In germline, CDR1 is WNHNN, CDR2 SYGVQD (reference sequence). The CDR3 nucleotides read TGCGCCAGCAGCCAAGGACAGGGCTATGGCTACACCTTC. It specifies CASSQGQGYGYTF.

This chain connects TRBV15 to TRBJ1-2; maybe TRBD1 (5 bases). Between the trimmed V and J ends, which lost 5 bases and 3 bases, there was a span of 16 bases. CDR3 length: 15 residues. The germline V gene encodes CDR1 LNHNV and CDR2 YYDKDF (reference sequence). The CDR3 DNA sequence: TGTGCCACCAGCCTACGGGGGATGGGGTACTATGGCTACACCTTC. This codes for CATSLRGMGYYGYTF.

The V gene is TRBV4-1, the J gene TRBJ1-4, with 10 bases matching TRBD1. V shed 6 bases, J shed 5 bases, and the junction held 9 bases outside the gene matches. The germline gives CDR1 MGHRA, CDR2 YSYEKL. The CDR3 loop spans 16 amino acids. The CDR3 reads CASRLVWDRGNEKLFF. The CDR3 nucleotides are TGCGCCAGCAGGCTAGTGTGGGACAGGGGAAATGAAAAACTGTTTTTT.

CDR3 loop: CATEGGRSYNEQFF. CDR3 DNA: TGTGCCACGGAAGGAGGCCGGTCCTACAATGAGCAGTTCTTC. The gene calls are TRBV6-5 and TRBJ2-1; the D gene is possibly TRBD2 (5 bases). Trimming stripped 10 bases from V and 1 base from J, with 14 bases between. The CDR3 length is 14 residues. Germline loops: CDR1 MNHEY, CDR2 SVGAGI.

CDR3 DNA sequence: TGTGCCAGCAGCTACCTCGAGGATCCCACAGATACGCAGTATTTT. Translation gives CASSYLEDPTDTQYF. The J gene is TRBJ2-3, the V gene TRBV28; no clear D gene. The CDR3 runs 15 residues. CDR1 MDHEN and CDR2 SYDVKM come from the germline V gene. Trimming cost V 6 bases and J 2 bases, with 15 bases left between them.

The V and J genes are TRBV2 and TRBJ1-5, with 7 positions matching TRBD1. J lost 0 bases, V lost 6 bases, and 5 bases had no gene match. Germline V gives CDR1 SNHLY, CDR2 FYNNEI. This CDR3 spans 15 amino acids. This CDR3 is CASRIQGSSNQPQHF. The CDR3 bases are TGTGCCAGCAGGATACAGGGGTCTAGCAATCAGCCCCAGCATTTT.

This rearrangement joins TRBV6-5 to TRBJ2-3; TRBD2 aligns across 7 bases. V was pared by 4 bases and J by 0 bases, with 4 bases of the junction left unmatched. Germline V gives CDR1 MNHEY, CDR2 SVGAGI. This CDR3 has 15 amino acids. The CDR3 sequence: CASSSGGGSTDTQYF. The CDR3 DNA sequence: TGTGCCAGCAGTTCGGGAGGAGGAAGCACAGATACGCAGTATTTT.

The chain employs TRBV6-4 and TRBJ2-1; 10 bases map to TRBD2. Trimming cost V 4 bases and J 12 bases; bases outside gene matches: 9. There are 14 residues in the CDR3. Germline V gene lookup returns CDR1 MRHNA and CDR2 SNTAGT. The CDR3 DNA is TGTGCCAGCAGTGTTTTAGCGGGAGGACGGGGGCAGTTCTTC. This codes for CASSVLAGGRGQFF.

This rearrangement joins TRBV9 to TRBJ2-7; 9 bases line up with TRBD2. CDR3 size: 14 residues. Per the germline V gene, CDR1 is SGDLS and CDR2 is YYNGEE. V lost 2 bases, J lost 5 bases, and 5 bases stayed unmatched. CDR3 sequence reads: CASSVGLAIDEQYF. Written as DNA, the CDR3 is TGTGCCAGCAGCGTGGGACTAGCTATAGACGAGCAGTACTTC.

The rearrangement links TRBV19 to TRBJ2-4; no firm D call. Germline V gene sequence: CDR1 LNHDA, CDR2 SQIVND (reference sequence). The CDR3 totals 15 residues. The V end lost 5 bases, the J end lost 0 bases, and 11 bases lay between the germline ends. For the CDR3, the DNA is TGTGCCAGTAGTCAGACACTTCTAGCCAAAAACATTCAGTACTTC. Translated: CASSQTLLAKNIQYF.

The CDR3 DNA reads TGTGCCAGCAGCCCCGAGACAGGGATGAACACCGGGGAGCTGTTTTTT. Translating gives CASSPETGMNTGELFF. This chain uses TRBV7-6 with TRBJ2-2; 7 bases are a match to TRBD1. Germline CDR1 SGHVS, CDR2 FNYEAQ. V trimming: 5 bases; J trimming: 1 base; junction bases outside the gene matches: 7. The length of the CDR3 is 16 residues.

This chain joins TRBV2 and TRBJ2-7, with 8 positions matching TRBD2. This CDR3 region has 14 residues. The ends lost 8 bases at V and 6 bases at J; junction bases unmatched: 12. In germline, CDR1 is SNHLY, CDR2 FYNNEI. CDR3 coding DNA: TGTGCCAGCCGCCGCTTCGGGGGGGAAGGCGAGCAGTACTTC. Its protein product is CASRRFGGEGEQYF.

V usage is TRBV27 and J usage is TRBJ2-1; TRBD2 agrees at 11 bases. Germline loops: CDR1 MNHEY, CDR2 SMNVEV (reference sequence). This CDR3 contains 14 residues. V was pared by 8 bases and J by 10 bases, with 10 bases of the junction left unmatched. CDR3 DNA sequence: TGTGCCAGCCTCTTAGCGGGAGGGTCGGAGGAGCAGTTCTTC. It specifies CASLLAGGSEEQFF.

The chain carries TRBV19 and TRBJ1-5; D is uncertain. The V and J ends lost 2 bases and 7 bases respectively, with 9 bases between them. This CDR3 is 13 amino acids long. CDR1 LNHDA and CDR2 SQIVND come from the germline V gene (reference sequence). The CDR3 is CASSIQVIQPQHF. CDR3 in DNA: TGTGCCAGTAGTATACAGGTAATCCAGCCCCAGCATTTT.

The chain employs TRBV28 and TRBJ2-2; D might be TRBD1 (5 bases). CDR3 length: 15 residues. Trimming stripped 2 bases from V and 6 bases from J, with 13 bases between. CDR1 MDHEN and CDR2 SYDVKM come from the germline V gene. The CDR3 reads CASSLTQGLPGELFF. The DNA for the CDR3 is TGTGCCAGCAGTTTAACCCAGGGCTTACCCGGGGAGCTGTTTTTT.

The CDR3 region is CAISPRQSTGYEQYF. The CDR3 region has the DNA TGTGCCATCAGTCCTCGACAGTCCACGGGCTACGAGCAGTACTTC. The rearrangement joins TRBV10-3 to TRBJ2-7; possibly TRBD1 for D (5 bases). Per the germline V gene, CDR1 is ENHRY and CDR2 is SYGVKD. The CDR3 consists of 15 residues. Trimming removed 5 bases at V and 3 bases at J, with 17 bases between.